Listed below are T cell receptor beta chains from one sample, sequenced in a study of PD-L1 blockade in urothelial cancer. Libraries were prepared by immunoSEQ multiplex PCR; TCRdb keeps only in-frame clonotypes and omits some of them. Of about 27,000 clones in the sample, less than 85% were seen once. The sample in question was PBMCs, obtained around atezolizumab (anti-PD-L1) treatment. The receptor source for this set is a man between 65 and 80 years old with urothelial cancer. CDR3s leave out the opening cysteine and the closing phenylalanine or tryptophan.

j_call: TRBJ2-1
v_call: TRBV4-2
cdr3_aa: ASSRPSGTGNEQF

j_call: TRBJ2-7
v_call: TRBV15
cdr3_aa: ATSRQGVFYEQY

j_call: TRBJ2-4
v_call: TRBV29-1
cdr3_aa: SVAAGTQGTIQY

j_call: TRBJ2-2
v_call: TRBV7-9
cdr3_aa: ASSSGTGWAGELF

j_call: TRBJ2-7
v_call: TRBV7-2
cdr3_aa: ASSLIGQGAGEQY

j_call: TRBJ2-1
v_call: TRBV7-3
cdr3_aa: ASSPGGVNEQF

j_call: TRBJ2-2
v_call: TRBV4-1
cdr3_aa: ASSRTGTGVAGELF

j_call: TRBJ2-7
v_call: TRBV5-1
cdr3_aa: ASSLGPGGSYEQY

j_call: TRBJ2-7
v_call: TRBV30
cdr3_aa: ASHPIRLSPYEQY

j_call: TRBJ1-2
v_call: TRBV7-9
cdr3_aa: ASSNNNYGYT

j_call: TRBJ1-2
v_call: TRBV10-3
cdr3_aa: AARTDQGYT

j_call: TRBJ1-4
v_call: TRBV6-5
cdr3_aa: ASSRDRGSEKLF

j_call: TRBJ1-1
v_call: TRBV5-5
cdr3_aa: ASSLGVRPGQGEAF

j_call: TRBJ2-7
v_call: TRBV7-9
cdr3_aa: ASSREPFDEQY

j_call: TRBJ1-1
v_call: TRBV25-1
cdr3_aa: ASSEWGGYRTEAF

j_call: TRBJ2-6
v_call: TRBV4-3
cdr3_aa: ASSQDPVSGANVLT

j_call: TRBJ2-7
v_call: TRBV11-3
cdr3_aa: ASSSLGQGLYEQY

j_call: TRBJ1-5
v_call: TRBV18
cdr3_aa: ASSPQGQGGNQPQH

j_call: TRBJ2-3
v_call: TRBV13
cdr3_aa: ASSLEQGDETDTQY

j_call: TRBJ2-3
v_call: TRBV4-1
cdr3_aa: ACKDSYTDTQY

j_call: TRBJ2-1
v_call: TRBV7-2
cdr3_aa: ASSLAAVSYNEQF

j_call: TRBJ2-7
v_call: TRBV9
cdr3_aa: ASSARDRGTSEQY

j_call: TRBJ1-1
v_call: TRBV4-3
cdr3_aa: ASSQDMGPRQGYTEAF

j_call: TRBJ1-3
v_call: TRBV18
cdr3_aa: ASSPFPTEGSGNTIY

j_call: TRBJ1-6
v_call: TRBV19
cdr3_aa: ASSIQGVGNSPLH

j_call: TRBJ2-2
v_call: TRBV11-2
cdr3_aa: ASSWDRFDGELF

j_call: TRBJ1-1
v_call: TRBV5-5
cdr3_aa: ASSLAVWTEAF

j_call: TRBJ2-7
v_call: TRBV4-1
cdr3_aa: ASSQGLADSYEQY

j_call: TRBJ1-1
v_call: TRBV6-1
cdr3_aa: ASSESGPGVAGNVEAF

j_call: TRBJ2-7
v_call: TRBV5-8
cdr3_aa: ASSLLRGQGEQY

j_call: TRBJ1-5
v_call: TRBV7-8
cdr3_aa: ASSARTQNNQPQH

j_call: TRBJ2-3
v_call: TRBV14
cdr3_aa: ASSQVFSTDTQY

j_call: -
v_call: TRBV4-3
cdr3_aa: ASSQVMGGSSYEQY

j_call: TRBJ2-6
v_call: TRBV4-2
cdr3_aa: ASSQTGDLSGANVLT

j_call: TRBJ2-5
v_call: TRBV15
cdr3_aa: ATSRDEYGIQETQY

j_call: TRBJ2-1
v_call: TRBV18
cdr3_aa: ASKILQGLDNEQF

j_call: TRBJ2-3
v_call: TRBV5-1
cdr3_aa: ASRGRENTDTQY

j_call: TRBJ1-3
v_call: TRBV5-5
cdr3_aa: ASSLDKGHSGNTIY

j_call: TRBJ2-7
v_call: TRBV11-2
cdr3_aa: ASSLALNSYEQY

j_call: TRBJ2-3
v_call: TRBV5-1
cdr3_aa: ASSSEGQGEDTQY

j_call: TRBJ1-4
v_call: TRBV7-2
cdr3_aa: ASSLVEGEKLF

j_call: TRBJ1-1
v_call: TRBV19
cdr3_aa: ASNRGTGEAF

j_call: TRBJ2-3
v_call: TRBV19
cdr3_aa: ASTRSARTDTQY

j_call: TRBJ2-7
v_call: TRBV5-4
cdr3_aa: ASSRGDSYQLNLYEQY

j_call: TRBJ1-4
v_call: TRBV5-5
cdr3_aa: ASSPGTDNEKLF

j_call: TRBJ1-2
v_call: TRBV9
cdr3_aa: ASRKTGVRGADGYT

j_call: TRBJ2-7
v_call: TRBV7-6
cdr3_aa: ASSTAGRLS

j_call: TRBJ1-1
v_call: TRBV7-7
cdr3_aa: ASSIFRDTTMNTEAF

j_call: TRBJ2-2
v_call: TRBV7-2
cdr3_aa: ASSFVGTGNTGELF

j_call: TRBJ2-7
v_call: TRBV7-8
cdr3_aa: ASSPGRGARADEQY